A single sample gave rise to the 24 T cell receptor beta chains below, sequenced in a study of cytomegalovirus exposure and HLA in healthy donors. The PCR had 60 Vbeta and 13 Jbeta primers. Clones were read by immunoSEQ multiplex PCR, and TCRdb kept only the in-frame ones, dropping some. The table has around 120,000 clones, 74% seen once. The sequencing input was PBMCs. The receptor set was obtained from a man between 45 and 60 years old in good health and CMV-seropositive.

The rearrangement joins TRBV27 to TRBJ2-5, with 12 bases lining up with TRBD1. The J segment lost 4 bases and the V segment lost 5 bases, leaving 2 bases of the junction unmatched. The CDR3 totals 14 residues. In germline, CDR1 is MNHEY, CDR2 SMNVEV (reference sequence). The chain's CDR3 is CASSRDRGRETQYF. DNA for the CDR3: TGTGCCAGCAGTAGGGACAGGGGGCGAGAGACCCAGTACTTC.

The rearrangement links TRBV30 to TRBJ1-3; the D gene is possibly TRBD1 (6 bases). Germline V lookup: CDR1 GTSNPN, CDR2 SVGIG (reference sequence). Trimming removed 6 bases at V and 4 bases at J, with 13 bases between. The CDR3 runs 13 residues. The CDR3 nucleotides read TGTGCCTGCGGACAGACCCTAGGAAACACCATATATTTT. The encoded protein is CACGQTLGNTIYF. The whole variable domain, filled in from reference TRBV30 and TRBJ1-3, reads SQTIHQWPATLVQPVGSPLSLECTVEGTSNPNLYWYRQAAGRGLQLLFYSVGIGQISSEVPQNLSASRPQDRQFILSSKKLLLSDSGFYLCACGQTLGNTIYFGEGSWLTVV.

V gene TRBV25-1 combines with J gene TRBJ1-3, with D unclear. The CDR3 consists of 15 residues. V gave up 10 bases and J gave up 0 bases, with 16 bases separating them. In germline, CDR1 is MGHDK, CDR2 SYGVNS. In nucleotides, the CDR3 is TGTGCCACCAAACCTGACGGGAGCTCTGGAAACACCATATATTTT. Its translation is CATKPDGSSGNTIYF.

The chain joins TRBV10-3 to TRBJ1-2; perhaps TRBD1 as D (5 bases). The V end was cut by 4 bases, the J end by 6 bases, with 21 bases between. CDR1 is ENHRY, CDR2 SYGVKD, per germline. This CDR3 spans 16 amino acids. CDR3 DNA sequence: TGTGCCATCAGTGCGCACCGGGACTCCCCACGGGATGGCTACACCTTC. Protein: CAISAHRDSPRDGYTF.

V is TRBV5-5 and J is TRBJ1-5, with D perhaps TRBD1 (6 bases). This CDR3 spans 15 amino acids. Germline values: CDR1 SGHKS, CDR2 YYEKEE (reference sequence). V was trimmed by 1 base and J by 5 bases, leaving 13 bases between them. CDR3 DNA: TGTGCCAGCAGCTTGCTGGACAGTGGTTATCAGCCCCAGCATTTT. It specifies CASSLLDSGYQPQHF.

The chain combines TRBV9 with TRBJ2-1; tentative D call: TRBD1 (6 bases). Trimming cost V 4 bases and J 4 bases, with 12 bases left between them. Germline V lookup: CDR1 SGDLS, CDR2 YYNGEE. There are 14 residues in the CDR3. The chain's CDR3 is CASSPSGVYNEQFF. Written as DNA, the CDR3 is TGTGCCAGCAGCCCTTCAGGGGTTTACAATGAGCAGTTCTTC. Drawing the rest from reference TRBV9 and TRBJ2-1, the complete variable domain is DSGVTQTPKHLITATGQRVTLRCSPRSGDLSVYWYQQSLDQGLQFLIQYYNGEERAKGNILERFSAQQFPDLHSELNLSSLELGDSALYFCASSPSGVYNEQFFGPGTRLTVL.

The chain recombines TRBV9 with TRBJ2-5; possibly TRBD1 for D (5 bases). CDR3 size: 14 residues. Germline CDR1 is SGDLS and CDR2 is YYNGEE. Trimming took off 6 bases at V and 1 base at J, with 13 bases between the two ends. Here the CDR3 reads CASNPTATQETQYF. CDR3 nucleotide sequence: TGTGCCAGCAATCCGACAGCTACCCAAGAGACCCAGTACTTC.

This chain uses TRBV7-2 with TRBJ2-7; the D gene is possibly TRBD1 (6 bases). Germline-derived CDR1 and CDR2 are SGHTA and FQGNSA. The CDR3 is made up of 14 amino acids. V lost 3 bases to trimming and J lost 0 bases, with 9 bases between them. This CDR3 reads CASSFRTASYEQYF. The CDR3 bases are TGTGCCAGCAGCTTCCGGACAGCCTCCTACGAGCAGTACTTC.

The CDR3 bases are TGTGCCAGCAGCTCATCGCCCGGACTCCTACAAGAGACCCAGTACTTC. This codes for CASSSSPGLLQETQYF. The chain joins TRBV7-2 to TRBJ2-5; a weak D match, TRBD2 (5 bases). The CDR3 is 16 residues long. V dropped 4 bases and J dropped 2 bases, with 17 bases sitting between them. In germline, CDR1 is SGHTA, CDR2 FQGNSA. The variable domain in full, completed from reference TRBV7-2 and TRBJ2-5, reads GAGVSQSPSNKVTEKGKDVELRCDPISGHTALYWYRQSLGQGLEFLIYFQGNSAPDKSGLPSDRFSAERTGGSVSTLTIQRTQQEDSAVYLCASSSSPGLLQETQYFGPGTRLLVL.

V and J are TRBV2 and TRBJ2-1, with 11 bases that match TRBD2. With 4 bases clipped from V and 5 bases from J, the junction kept 7 bases outside the gene matches. Germline V gene data show CDR1 as SNHLY and CDR2 as FYNNEI. CDR3 length: 16 residues. CDR3 in amino acids: CASSVRLAGLNNEQFF. DNA for the CDR3: TGTGCCAGCAGTGTCCGACTAGCGGGGCTAAACAATGAGCAGTTCTTC.

The gene calls are TRBV5-6 and TRBJ2-2; D is perhaps TRBD2 (7 bases). The CDR3 is made up of 18 amino acids. Per germline, CDR1 SGHDT and CDR2 YYEEEE. Between the trimmed V and J ends, which lost 0 bases and 6 bases, there was a span of 21 bases. This CDR3 is CASSLERSRGLAAGELFF. The DNA for the CDR3 is TGTGCCAGCAGCTTGGAGCGGTCGCGGGGGCTAGCGGCCGGGGAGCTGTTTTTT.

V and J are TRBV5-1 and TRBJ2-5, with 10 bases fitting TRBD2. Looked up from germline, CDR1 is SGHRS and CDR2 is YFSETQ. The CDR3 has 15 residues. The ends lost 3 bases at V and 4 bases at J; junction bases unmatched: 6. The DNA for the CDR3 is TGCGCCAGCAGCTCCTTAGCGGGAGGAAGAGAGACCCAGTACTTC. It is translated as CASSSLAGGRETQYF. Looking up the rest from reference TRBV5-1 and TRBJ2-5 gives the full variable domain: KAGVTQTPRYLIKTRGQQVTLSCSPISGHRSVSWYQQTPGQGLQFLFEYFSETQRNKGNFPGRFSGRQFSNSRSEMNVSTLELGDSALYLCASSSLAGGRETQYFGPGTRLLVL.

V gene TRBV25-1 combines with J gene TRBJ2-3; D unresolved. The V end lost 7 bases, the J end lost 6 bases, and 8 bases lay between the germline ends. The CDR3 is 11 amino acids. Germline V gene data show CDR1 as MGHDK and CDR2 as SYGVNS. Written as DNA, the CDR3 is TGTGCCAGCAAAACAGTTGATACGCAGTATTTT. It codes for CASKTVDTQYF.

CDR3 nucleotides: TGTGCCAGCATGAGGGGGGGGAACACCGGGGAGCTGTTTTTT. Translated, it gives CASMRGGNTGELFF. The gene calls are TRBV6-1 and TRBJ2-2; weak D call: TRBD2 (7 bases). CDR3 length equals 14 residues. Between the trimmed V and J ends, which lost 7 bases and 1 base, there was a span of 10 bases. Germline V gene data show CDR1 as MNHNS and CDR2 as SASEGT.

The CDR3, as DNA: TGTGCCAGCAGTGAGGGGGGGCCTTGGGGGAGTGAGCAGTTCTTC. Encoded protein: CASSEGGPWGSEQFF. J is TRBJ2-1 and V is TRBV27; TRBD2 is a possible D gene (7 bases). CDR3 length: 15 amino acids. Germline CDR1 MNHEY, CDR2 SMNVEV (reference sequence). The V gene lost 5 bases and the J gene lost 9 bases, with 20 bases spanning the gap.

The chain uses TRBV7-2 and TRBJ2-3, with 12 positions matching TRBD2. The CDR3 is made up of 18 amino acids. Germline CDR1 and CDR2: SGHTA and FQGNSA. Trimming took 2 bases from V and 1 from J; bases not matched to a gene: 7. The DNA of the CDR3 is TGTGCCAGCAGCTTATCACTAGCGGGGGGTTGGCGCACAGATACGCAGTATTTT. Its protein product is CASSLSLAGGWRTDTQYF.

The chain uses TRBV6-6 and TRBJ1-1; D call uncertain. The ends were cut back, 2 bases at V and 1 base at J, with 11 bases in the middle. The CDR3 runs to 15 residues. CDR1 is MNHNY and CDR2 is SVGAGI in the germline V gene (reference sequence). The CDR3, as DNA: TGTGCCAGCAGTTACCCTTTCGGGGAGAACACTGAAGCTTTCTTT. It codes for CASSYPFGENTEAFF.

The chain links TRBV5-1 to TRBJ2-5; 10 bases line up with TRBD2. From germline, CDR1 is SGHRS and CDR2 YFSETQ. After removal of 0 bases from V and 4 bases from J, the junction contained 6 bases not matched to a gene. The CDR3 is 16 residues long. CDR3 residues: CASSLASLAGTETQYF. CDR3 in DNA: TGCGCCAGCAGCTTGGCCTCACTAGCGGGGACAGAGACCCAGTACTTC.

The chain combines TRBV4-2 with TRBJ1-1; the match to TRBD1 covers 10 bases. CDR3 length: 17 amino acids. Germline-derived CDR1 and CDR2 are LGHNA and YNFKEQ. The V segment lost 4 bases and the J segment 1 base; nucleotides outside the gene matches: 9. Here the CDR3 reads CASSPFLGQGKNTEAFF. CDR3 coding DNA: TGTGCCAGCAGCCCCTTCCTGGGACAGGGGAAGAACACTGAAGCTTTCTTT.

The CDR3 DNA reads as TGTGCCAGTAGTATAGATAAACGGGGCTACAATGAGCAGTTCTTC. It codes for CASSIDKRGYNEQFF. V and J are TRBV19 and TRBJ2-1; tentatively, D is TRBD2 (5 bases). V lost 0 bases and J lost 3, with 9 bases in between. The V gene's germline CDR1 is LNHDA and CDR2 SQIVND (reference sequence). The CDR3 sequence is 15 residues long.

The rearrangement joins TRBV6-5 to TRBJ1-3; D ambiguous. V lost 6 bases to trimming and J lost 1 base, with 10 bases between them. CDR3 length: 14 amino acids. Germline CDR1 reads MNHEY; CDR2 reads SVGAGI. This CDR3 reads CASSRGPSGNTIYF. The CDR3 DNA follows: TGTGCCAGCAGCCGAGGCCCTTCTGGAAACACCATATATTTT.

The genes are TRBV11-3 and TRBJ2-1, with a weak D call TRBD2 (6 bases). Trimming stripped 4 bases from V and 7 bases from J, with 14 bases between. The CDR3 is made up of 14 amino acids. Germline CDR1 reads SGHNT; CDR2 reads YENEEA. The CDR3 protein is CASSSRGRPNEQFF. CDR3 nucleotide sequence: TGTGCCAGCAGCTCCCGGGGGAGGCCAAATGAGCAGTTCTTC.

This clone is judged medium-sized. The chain combines TRBV25-1 with TRBJ1-1, with TRBD1 as a possible D gene (5 bases). The CDR3 runs to 13 residues. The germline CDR1 and CDR2 sequences are MGHDK and SYGVNS. V lost 2 bases and J 5 bases, leaving 9 bases between the germline ends. In DNA form, the CDR3 reads TGTGCCAGCAGTGAAGGGGGAGGGACTGAAGCTTTCTTT. It yields the protein CASSEGGGTEAFF.

The genes are TRBV5-4 and TRBJ2-1; 11 bases are shared with TRBD2. CDR3 length: 13 residues. Per germline, CDR1 SGHNT and CDR2 YYREEE (reference sequence). The CDR3 region is CALSGRALNEQFF. CDR3 nucleotides: TGTGCTCTTAGCGGGAGGGCCCTCAATGAGCAGTTCTTC. Drawing the rest from reference TRBV5-4 and TRBJ2-1, the complete variable domain is ETGVTQSPTHLIKTRGQQVTLRCSSQSGHNTVSWYQQALGQGPQFIFQYYREEENGRGNFPPRFSGLQFPNYSSELNVNALELDDSALYLCALSGRALNEQFFGPGTRLTVL.